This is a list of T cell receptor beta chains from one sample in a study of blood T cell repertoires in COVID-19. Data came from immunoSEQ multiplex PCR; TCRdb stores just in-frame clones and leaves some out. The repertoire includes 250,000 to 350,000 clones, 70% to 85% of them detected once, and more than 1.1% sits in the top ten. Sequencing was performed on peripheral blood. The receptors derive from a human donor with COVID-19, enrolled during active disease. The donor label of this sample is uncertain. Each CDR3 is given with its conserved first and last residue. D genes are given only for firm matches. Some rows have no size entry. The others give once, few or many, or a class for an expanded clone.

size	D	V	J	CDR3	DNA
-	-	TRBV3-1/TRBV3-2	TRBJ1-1	CASSPHTNTEAFF	TGTGCCAGCAGCCCACACACGAACACTGAAGCTTTCTTT
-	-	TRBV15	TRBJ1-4	CATSRELSNEKLFF	TGTGCCACCAGCAGAGAATTATCTAATGAAAAACTGTTTTTT
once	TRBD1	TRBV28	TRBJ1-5	CASSLTGTSNQPQHF	TGTGCCAGCAGTTTGACAGGGACTAGCAATCAGCCCCAGCATTTT
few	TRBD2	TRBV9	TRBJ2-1	CASSAHGLAGVGNEQFF	TGTGCCAGCAGCGCCCATGGACTAGCGGGAGTTGGTAATGAGCAGTTCTTC
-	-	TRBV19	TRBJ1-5	CASSAGVGAPQHF	TGTGCCAGTTCGGCAGGGGTTGGTGCGCCCCAGCATTTT
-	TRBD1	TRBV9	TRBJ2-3	CASTPSQGTDTQYF	TGTGCCAGCACCCCGTCACAGGGGACAGATACGCAGTATTTT
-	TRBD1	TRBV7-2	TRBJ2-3	CASSPSWTGSRDTQYF	TGTGCCAGCAGCCCCTCGTGGACAGGGAGCAGGGATACGCAGTATTTT
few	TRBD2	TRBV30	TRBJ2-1	CAWGPSTSGRRNEQFF	TGTGCCTGGGGACCTAGTACTAGCGGGAGAAGGAATGAGCAGTTCTTC
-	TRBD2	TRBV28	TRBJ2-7	CANSSGRRDWGTYEQYF	TGTGCCAATTCTAGCGGGCGGAGGGATTGGGGGACCTACGAGCAGTACTTC
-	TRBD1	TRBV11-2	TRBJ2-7	CASSDFSGQGPHEQYF	TGTGCCAGCAGCGACTTTTCGGGACAGGGCCCCCACGAGCAGTACTTC
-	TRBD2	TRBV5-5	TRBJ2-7	CASSLTSGSSSYEQYF	TGTGCCAGCAGCTTGACTAGCGGGAGTTCGTCGTACGAGCAGTACTTC
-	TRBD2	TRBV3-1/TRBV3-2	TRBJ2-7	CASSQGSYSGSAYEQYF	TGTGCCAGCAGCCAAGGCTCCTATAGCGGGAGCGCCTACGAGCAGTACTTC
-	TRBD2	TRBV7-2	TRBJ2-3	CASSSWTSGGAATQYF	TGTGCCAGCAGCTCCTGGACTAGCGGGGGAGCAGCGACGCAGTATTTT
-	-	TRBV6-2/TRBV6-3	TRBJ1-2	CASSYSLYGYTF	TGTGCCAGCAGTTATTCCTTATATGGCTACACCTTC
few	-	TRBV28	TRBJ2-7	CASSTDRTDEQYF	TGTGCCAGCAGCACCGACAGGACGGATGAGCAGTACTTC
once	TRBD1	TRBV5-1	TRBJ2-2	CASSLAPGTGSNTGELFF	TGCGCCAGCAGCTTGGCCCCCGGGACAGGGTCGAACACCGGGGAGCTGTTTTTT
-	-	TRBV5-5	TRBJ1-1	CASSPRTGLNTEAFF	TGTGCCAGCAGCCCCAGAACGGGGTTGAACACTGAAGCTTTCTTT
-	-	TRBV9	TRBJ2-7	CASSGVQDHYEQYF	TGTGCCAGCAGCGGGGTGCAGGATCACTACGAGCAGTACTTC
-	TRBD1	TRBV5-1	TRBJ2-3	CASSQNHRGDTQYF	TGCGCCAGCAGCCAGAACCACAGGGGAGATACGCAGTATTTT
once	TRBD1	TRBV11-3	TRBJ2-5	CASSLRQGVYQETQYF	TGTGCCAGCAGCTTGAGACAGGGGGTGTACCAAGAGACCCAGTACTTC
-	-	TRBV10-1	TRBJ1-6	CASSAGRNSPLHF	TGCGCCAGCAGTGCGGGGAGGAATTCACCCCTCCACTTT
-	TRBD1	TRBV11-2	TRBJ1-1	CASSRQGGNSEAFF	TGTGCCAGCAGTCGCCAAGGGGGCAATAGTGAAGCTTTCTTT
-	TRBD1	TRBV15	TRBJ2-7	CATSRDQGQGIIYEQYF	TGTGCCACCAGCAGAGATCAGGGACAGGGGATCATCTACGAGCAGTACTTC
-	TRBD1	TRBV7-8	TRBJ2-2	CASRSQGALNTGELFF	TGTGCCAGCAGATCACAGGGGGCGCTTAACACCGGGGAGCTGTTTTTT
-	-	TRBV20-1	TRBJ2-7	CSAIRGSNQYF	TGCAGTGCAATCCGGGGGAGCAACCAGTACTTC
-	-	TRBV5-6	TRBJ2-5	CASSLDRVQETQYF	TGTGCCAGCAGCTTGGACAGGGTACAAGAGACCCAGTACTTC
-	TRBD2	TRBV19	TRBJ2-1	CASSIHRGLVGTNEQFF	TGTGCCAGTAGTATTCATCGGGGACTAGTCGGTACCAATGAGCAGTTCTTC
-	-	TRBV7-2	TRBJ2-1	CASSLSQGTYNEQFF	TGTGCCAGCAGCTTATCGCAGGGGACCTACAATGAGCAGTTCTTC
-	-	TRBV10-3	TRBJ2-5	CAISESRSGRQETQYF	TGTGCCATCAGTGAGTCGAGAAGCGGCCGCCAAGAGACCCAGTACTTC
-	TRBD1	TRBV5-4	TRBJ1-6	CASSRRTGDNSPLHF	TGTGCCAGCAGCAGAAGGACAGGGGATAATTCACCCCTCCACTTT
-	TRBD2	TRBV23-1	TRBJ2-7	CASSHPLERIAGERNEGYEQYF	TGCGCCAGCAGTCACCCTCTTGAAAGAATAGCGGGAGAACGGAATGAAGGCTACGAGCAGTACTTC
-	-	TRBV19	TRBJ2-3	CATSMAGLDTQYF	TGTGCCACCTCAATGGCGGGACTAGATACGCAGTATTTT
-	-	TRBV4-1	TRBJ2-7	CASSQIDGYEQYF	TGCGCCAGCAGCCAAATCGACGGGTACGAGCAGTACTTC
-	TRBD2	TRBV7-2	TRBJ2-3	CASSERGTSGRDTQYF	TGTGCCAGCAGCGAACGTGGGACTAGCGGGAGGGATACGCAGTATTTT
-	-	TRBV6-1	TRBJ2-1	CASSEESGRLLGEQFF	TGTGCCAGCAGTGAAGAATCCGGAAGGCTGCTAGGTGAGCAGTTCTTC
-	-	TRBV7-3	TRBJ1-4	CASSLSGGQNEKLFF	TGTGCCAGCAGCTTATCCGGGGGGCAGAATGAAAAACTGTTTTTT
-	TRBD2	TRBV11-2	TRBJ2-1	CASSGLKSGRGGNEQFF	TGTGCCAGCAGCGGCCTAAAAAGCGGGAGAGGGGGGAATGAGCAGTTCTTC
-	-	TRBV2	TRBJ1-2	CASSEGLQPYGYTF	TGTGCCAGCAGTGAAGGGCTACAGCCCTATGGCTACACCTTC
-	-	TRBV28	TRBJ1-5	CASCVEQPQHF	TGTGCCAGCTGCGTTGAACAGCCCCAGCATTTT
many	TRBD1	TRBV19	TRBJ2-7	CASKQGNSYEQYF	TGTGCCAGCAAACAGGGGAACTCCTACGAGCAGTACTTC
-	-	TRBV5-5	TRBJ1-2	CASSFQTAGGYTF	TGTGCCAGCAGCTTCCAAACCGCAGGCGGCTACACCTTC
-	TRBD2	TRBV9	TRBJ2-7	CASSVGGTSGRGEQYF	TGTGCCAGCAGCGTAGGGGGGACTAGCGGGAGAGGTGAGCAGTACTTC
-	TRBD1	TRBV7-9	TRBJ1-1	CASSHDLMGQPNTEAFF	TGTGCCAGCAGCCATGACCTTATGGGACAGCCGAACACTGAAGCTTTCTTT
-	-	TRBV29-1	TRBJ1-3	CSVAPVGNTIYF	TGCAGCGTTGCCCCGGTTGGAAACACCATATATTTT
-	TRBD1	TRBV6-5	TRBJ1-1	CASRLLTGVYTEAFF	TGTGCCAGCAGACTCCTGACAGGGGTGTACACTGAAGCTTTCTTT
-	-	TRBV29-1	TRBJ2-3	CSVEEGGRDTQYF	TGCAGCGTTGAAGAGGGAGGCCGAGATACGCAGTATTTT
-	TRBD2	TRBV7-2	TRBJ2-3	CASSTRTSGGRTDTQYF	TGTGCCAGCAGCACCCGGACTAGCGGGGGACGCACAGATACGCAGTATTTT
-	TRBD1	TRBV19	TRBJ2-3	CASSPGGSTDTQYF	TGTGCCAGTAGTCCAGGGGGTAGCACAGATACGCAGTATTTT
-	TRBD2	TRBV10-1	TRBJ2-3	CARPGGTNGPRPSGIDTQYF	TGCGCCCGCCCCGGGGGGACGAACGGCCCGAGGCCTAGCGGGATAGATACGCAGTATTTT
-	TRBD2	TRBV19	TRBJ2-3	CASRATSRSTDTQYF	TGTGCCAGTAGGGCGACTAGCCGTAGCACAGATACGCAGTATTTT
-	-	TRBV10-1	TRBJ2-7	CASSIPGLHYEQYF	TGCGCCAGCAGTATACCGGGACTCCACTACGAGCAGTACTTC
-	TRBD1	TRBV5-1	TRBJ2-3	CASSVSGTGGTDTQYF	TGCGCCAGCAGCGTATCCGGGACAGGGGGCACAGATACGCAGTATTTT